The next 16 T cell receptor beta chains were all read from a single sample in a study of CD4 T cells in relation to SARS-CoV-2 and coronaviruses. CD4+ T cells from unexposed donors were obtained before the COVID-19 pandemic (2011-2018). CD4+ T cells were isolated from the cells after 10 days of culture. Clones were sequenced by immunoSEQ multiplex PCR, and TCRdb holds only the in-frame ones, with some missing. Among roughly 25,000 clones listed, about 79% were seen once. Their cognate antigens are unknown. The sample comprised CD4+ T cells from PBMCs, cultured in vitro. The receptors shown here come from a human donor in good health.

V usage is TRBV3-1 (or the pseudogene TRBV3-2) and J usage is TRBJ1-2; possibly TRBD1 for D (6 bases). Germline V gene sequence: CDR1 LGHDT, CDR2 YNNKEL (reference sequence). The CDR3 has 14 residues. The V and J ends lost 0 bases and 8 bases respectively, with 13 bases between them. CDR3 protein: CASSQDSRGVGYTF. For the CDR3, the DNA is TGTGCCAGCAGCCAAGATTCAAGGGGGGTCGGCTACACCTTC.

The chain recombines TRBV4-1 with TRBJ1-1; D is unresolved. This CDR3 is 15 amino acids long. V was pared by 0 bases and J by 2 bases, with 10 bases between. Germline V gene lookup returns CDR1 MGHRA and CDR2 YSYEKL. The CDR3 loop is CASSQDPGTNTEAFF. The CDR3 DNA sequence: TGCGCCAGCAGCCAAGATCCGGGAACAAACACTGAAGCTTTCTTT.

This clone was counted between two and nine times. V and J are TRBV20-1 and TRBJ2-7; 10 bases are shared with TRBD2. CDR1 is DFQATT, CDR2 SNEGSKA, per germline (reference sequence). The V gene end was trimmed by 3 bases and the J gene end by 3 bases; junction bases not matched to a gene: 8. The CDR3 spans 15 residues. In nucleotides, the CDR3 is TGCAGTGCTAGTAGACTAGCGGGTGAAGGCTACGAGCAGTACTTC. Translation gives CSASRLAGEGYEQYF.

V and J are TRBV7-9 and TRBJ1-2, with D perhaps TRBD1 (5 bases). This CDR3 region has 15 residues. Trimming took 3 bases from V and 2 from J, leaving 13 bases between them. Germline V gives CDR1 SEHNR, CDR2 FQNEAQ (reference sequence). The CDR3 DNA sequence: TGTGCCAGCAGCTTCGGGAGGGGCTCGAACTATGGCTACACCTTC. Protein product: CASSFGRGSNYGYTF.

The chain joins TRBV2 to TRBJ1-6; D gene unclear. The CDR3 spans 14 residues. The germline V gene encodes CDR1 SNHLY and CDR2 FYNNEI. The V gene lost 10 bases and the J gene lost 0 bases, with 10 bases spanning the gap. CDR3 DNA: TGTGCCACCAACGTGGGCTCCTATAATTCACCCCTCCACTTT. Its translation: CATNVGSYNSPLHF.

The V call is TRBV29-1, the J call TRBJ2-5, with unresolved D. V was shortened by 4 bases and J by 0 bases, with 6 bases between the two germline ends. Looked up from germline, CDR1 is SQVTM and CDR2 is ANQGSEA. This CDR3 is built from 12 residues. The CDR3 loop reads CSVGQNQETQYF. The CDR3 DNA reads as TGCAGCGTTGGGCAGAACCAAGAGACCCAGTACTTC.

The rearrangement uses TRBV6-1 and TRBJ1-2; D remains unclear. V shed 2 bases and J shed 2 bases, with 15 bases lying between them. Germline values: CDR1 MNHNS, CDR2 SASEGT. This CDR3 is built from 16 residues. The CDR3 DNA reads TGTGCCAGCAGTGAAAGCGCCCGGCGGGAAAACTATGGCTACACCTTC. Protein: CASSESARRENYGYTF.

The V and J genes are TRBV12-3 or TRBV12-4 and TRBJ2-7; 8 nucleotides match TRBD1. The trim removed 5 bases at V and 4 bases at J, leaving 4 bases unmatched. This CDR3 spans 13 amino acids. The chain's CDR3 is CASSLGQGYEQYF. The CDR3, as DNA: TGTGCCAGCAGTCTCGGACAGGGATACGAGCAGTACTTC.

CDR3 region: CASSYGQRDTQYF. The CDR3 DNA reads as TGTGCCAGCAGTTACGGACAGAGGGATACGCAGTATTTT. The chain recombines TRBV11-2 with TRBJ2-3, with TRBD1 as a possible D gene (6 bases). With 6 bases removed from V and 6 bases from J, the gap between germline ends came to 13 bases. Germline CDR1 is SGHAT and CDR2 is FQNNGV. There are 13 residues in the CDR3.

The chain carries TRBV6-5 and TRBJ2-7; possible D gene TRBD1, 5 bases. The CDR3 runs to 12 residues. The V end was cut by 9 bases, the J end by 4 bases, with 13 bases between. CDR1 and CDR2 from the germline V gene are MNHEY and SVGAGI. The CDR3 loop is CASQGLTYEQYF. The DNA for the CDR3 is TGTGCCAGTCAGGGTCTGACGTACGAGCAGTACTTC.

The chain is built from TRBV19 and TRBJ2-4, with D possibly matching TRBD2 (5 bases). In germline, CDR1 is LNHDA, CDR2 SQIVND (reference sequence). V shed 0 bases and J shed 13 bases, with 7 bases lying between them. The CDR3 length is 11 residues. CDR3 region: CASSIDGKQYF. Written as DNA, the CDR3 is TGTGCCAGTAGTATAGACGGGAAGCAGTACTTC. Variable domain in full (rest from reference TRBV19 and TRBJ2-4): DGGITQSPKYLFRKEGQNVTLSCEQNLNHDAMYWYRQDPGQGLRLIYYSQIVNDFQKGDIAEGYSVSREKKESFPLTVTSAQKNPTAFYLCASSIDGKQYFGAGTRLSVL.

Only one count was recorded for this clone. The CDR3 loop is CASSVRPGANEQFF. The CDR3 DNA follows: TGTGCCAGCAGCGTAAGACCGGGGGCCAATGAGCAGTTCTTC. The chain links TRBV9 to TRBJ2-1, with D perhaps matching TRBD1 or TRBD2 (6 bases each). Germline V lookup: CDR1 SGDLS, CDR2 YYNGEE. V was shortened by 1 base and J by 6 bases, with 11 bases between the two germline ends. The CDR3 covers 14 residues. The full variable domain, in which reference TRBV9 and TRBJ2-1 provide the parts outside the CDR3, is DSGVTQTPKHLITATGQRVTLRCSPRSGDLSVYWYQQSLDQGLQFLIQYYNGEERAKGNILERFSAQQFPDLHSELNLSSLELGDSALYFCASSVRPGANEQFFGPGTRLTVL.

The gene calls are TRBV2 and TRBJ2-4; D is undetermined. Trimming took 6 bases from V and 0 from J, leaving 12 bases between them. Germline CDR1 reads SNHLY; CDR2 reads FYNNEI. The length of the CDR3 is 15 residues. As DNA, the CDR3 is TGTGCCAGCAGAGAGGACCCTATAGCCAAAAACATTCAGTACTTC. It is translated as CASREDPIAKNIQYF.

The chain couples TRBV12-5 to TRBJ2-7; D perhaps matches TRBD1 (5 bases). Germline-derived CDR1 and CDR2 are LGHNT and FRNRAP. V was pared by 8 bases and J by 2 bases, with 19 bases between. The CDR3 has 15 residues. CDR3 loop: CASTRADRYTYEQYF. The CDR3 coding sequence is TGTGCTAGTACCAGGGCCGACCGTTACACCTACGAGCAGTACTTC.

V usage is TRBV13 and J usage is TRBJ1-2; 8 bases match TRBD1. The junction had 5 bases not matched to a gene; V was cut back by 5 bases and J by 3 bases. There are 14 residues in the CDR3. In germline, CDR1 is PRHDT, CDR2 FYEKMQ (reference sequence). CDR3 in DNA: TGTGCCAGCAGCCACGGACAGGGCGACTATGGCTACACCTTC. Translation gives CASSHGQGDYGYTF.

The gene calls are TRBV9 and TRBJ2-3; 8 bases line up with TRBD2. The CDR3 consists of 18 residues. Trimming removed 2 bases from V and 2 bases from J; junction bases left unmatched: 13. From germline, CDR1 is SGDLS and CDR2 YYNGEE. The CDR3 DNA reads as TGTGCCAGCAGCGTGGCCATCTCGGTGCGGGGGGTCACAGATACGCAGTATTTT. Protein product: CASSVAISVRGVTDTQYF. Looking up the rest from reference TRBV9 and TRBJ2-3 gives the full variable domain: DSGVTQTPKHLITATGQRVTLRCSPRSGDLSVYWYQQSLDQGLQFLIQYYNGEERAKGNILERFSAQQFPDLHSELNLSSLELGDSALYFCASSVAISVRGVTDTQYFGPGTRLTVL.